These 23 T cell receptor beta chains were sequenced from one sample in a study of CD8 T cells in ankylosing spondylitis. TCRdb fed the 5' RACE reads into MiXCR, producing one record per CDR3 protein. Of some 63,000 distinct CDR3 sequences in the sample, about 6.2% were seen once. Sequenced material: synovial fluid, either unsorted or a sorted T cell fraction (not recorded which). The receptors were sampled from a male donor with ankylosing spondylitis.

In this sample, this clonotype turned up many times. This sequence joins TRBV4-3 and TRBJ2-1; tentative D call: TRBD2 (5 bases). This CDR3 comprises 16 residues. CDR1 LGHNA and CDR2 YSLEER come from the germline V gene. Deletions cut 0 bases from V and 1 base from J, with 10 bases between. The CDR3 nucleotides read TGCGCCAGCAGCCAAGAGTGGGCGGGTTCCTACAATGAGCAGTTCTTC. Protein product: CASSQEWAGSYNEQFF.

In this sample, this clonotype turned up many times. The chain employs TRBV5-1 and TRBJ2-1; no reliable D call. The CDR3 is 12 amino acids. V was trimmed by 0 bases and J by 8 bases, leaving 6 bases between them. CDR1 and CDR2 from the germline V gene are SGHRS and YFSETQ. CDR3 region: CASSLGGYEQFF. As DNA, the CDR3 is TGCGCCAGCAGCTTGGGTGGGTATGAGCAGTTCTTC.

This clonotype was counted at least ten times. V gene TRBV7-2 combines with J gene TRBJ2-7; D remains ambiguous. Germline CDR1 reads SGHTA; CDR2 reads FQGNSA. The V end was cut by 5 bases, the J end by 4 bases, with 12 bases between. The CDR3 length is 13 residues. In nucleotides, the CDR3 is TGTGCCAGCAGCCCCCGAAAAGCGTACGAGCAGTACTTC. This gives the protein CASSPRKAYEQYF. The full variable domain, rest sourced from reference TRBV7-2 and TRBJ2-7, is GAGVSQSPSNKVTEKGKDVELRCDPISGHTALYWYRQSLGQGLEFLIYFQGNSAPDKSGLPSDRFSAERTGGSVSTLTIQRTQQEDSAVYLCASSPRKAYEQYFGPGTRLTVT.

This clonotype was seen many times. In nucleotides, the CDR3 is TGCAGTGCTAGCGACCCGCGGGGCTACACCTTC. Translating it yields CSASDPRGYTF. The gene calls are TRBV20-1 and TRBJ1-2; no definite D call. This CDR3 is built from 11 residues. Germline V gives CDR1 DFQATT, CDR2 SNEGSKA (reference sequence). Trimming left V 3 bases short and J 8 bases short, with 10 bases between.

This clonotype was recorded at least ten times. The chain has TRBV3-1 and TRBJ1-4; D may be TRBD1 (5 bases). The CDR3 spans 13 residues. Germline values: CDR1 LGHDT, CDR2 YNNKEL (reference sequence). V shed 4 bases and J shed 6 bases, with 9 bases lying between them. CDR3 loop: CASSRRDHEKLFF. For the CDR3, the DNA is TGTGCCAGCAGCCGCCGGGACCATGAAAAACTGTTTTTT. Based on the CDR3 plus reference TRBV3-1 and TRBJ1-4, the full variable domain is DTAVSQTPKYLVTQMGNDKSIKCEQNLGHDTMYWYKQDSKKFLKIMFSYNNKELIINETVPNRFSPKSPDKAHLNLHINSLELGDSAVYFCASSRRDHEKLFFGSGTQLSVL.

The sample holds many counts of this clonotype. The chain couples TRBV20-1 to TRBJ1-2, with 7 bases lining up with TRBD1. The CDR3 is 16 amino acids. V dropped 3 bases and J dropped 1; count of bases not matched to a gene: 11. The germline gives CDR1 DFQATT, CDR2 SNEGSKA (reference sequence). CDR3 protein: CSARGQPNLLNYGYTF. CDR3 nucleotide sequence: TGCAGTGCTAGGGGACAGCCAAATCTCCTTAACTATGGCTACACCTTC.

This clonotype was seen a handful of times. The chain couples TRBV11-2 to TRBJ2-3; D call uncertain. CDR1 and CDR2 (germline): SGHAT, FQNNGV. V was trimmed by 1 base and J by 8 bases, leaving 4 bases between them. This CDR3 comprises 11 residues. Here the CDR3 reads CASSLGGTQYF. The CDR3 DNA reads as TGTGCCAGCAGCTTAGGGGGTACGCAGTATTTT.

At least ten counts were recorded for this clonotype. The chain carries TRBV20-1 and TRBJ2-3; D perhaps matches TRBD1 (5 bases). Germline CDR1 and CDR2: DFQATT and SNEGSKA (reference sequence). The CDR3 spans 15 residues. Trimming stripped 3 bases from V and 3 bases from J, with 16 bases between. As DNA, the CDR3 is TGCAGTGCTAGCCAGGGAACGGAGACAACAGATACGCAGTATTTT. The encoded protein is CSASQGTETTDTQYF.

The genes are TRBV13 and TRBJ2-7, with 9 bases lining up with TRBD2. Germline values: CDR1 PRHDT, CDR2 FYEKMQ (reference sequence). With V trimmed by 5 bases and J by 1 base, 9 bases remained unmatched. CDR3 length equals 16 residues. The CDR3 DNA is TGTGCCAGCAGCGACACACTAGCGGGCAATTCCTACGAGCAGTACTTC. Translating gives CASSDTLAGNSYEQYF.

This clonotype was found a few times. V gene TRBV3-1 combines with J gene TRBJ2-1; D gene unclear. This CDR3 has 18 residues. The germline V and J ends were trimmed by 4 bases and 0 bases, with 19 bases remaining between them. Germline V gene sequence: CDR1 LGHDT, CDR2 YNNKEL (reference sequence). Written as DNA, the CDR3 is TGTGCCAGCAGCCCTCCGACCCCAGTCCTTGACTCCTACAATGAGCAGTTCTTC. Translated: CASSPPTPVLDSYNEQFF.

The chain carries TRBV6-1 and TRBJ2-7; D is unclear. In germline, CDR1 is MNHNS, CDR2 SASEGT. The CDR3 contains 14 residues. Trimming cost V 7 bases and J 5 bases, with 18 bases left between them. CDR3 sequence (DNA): TGTGCCAGCATTCGAGATACATCCTCGGACGAGCAGTACTTC. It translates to CASIRDTSSDEQYF.

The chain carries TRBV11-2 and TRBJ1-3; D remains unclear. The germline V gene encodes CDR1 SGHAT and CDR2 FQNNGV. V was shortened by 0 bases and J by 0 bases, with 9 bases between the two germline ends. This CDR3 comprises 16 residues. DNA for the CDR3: TGTGCCAGCAGCTTAGATCTGGCAGCCTCTGGAAACACCATATATTTT. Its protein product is CASSLDLAASGNTIYF.

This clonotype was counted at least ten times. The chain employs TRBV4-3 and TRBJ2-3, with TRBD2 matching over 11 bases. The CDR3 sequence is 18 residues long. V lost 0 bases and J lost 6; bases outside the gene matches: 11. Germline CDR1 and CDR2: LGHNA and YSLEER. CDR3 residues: CASSQDRVTSGIWDTQYF. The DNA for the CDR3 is TGCGCCAGCAGCCAAGATCGCGTGACTAGCGGGATCTGGGATACGCAGTATTTT.

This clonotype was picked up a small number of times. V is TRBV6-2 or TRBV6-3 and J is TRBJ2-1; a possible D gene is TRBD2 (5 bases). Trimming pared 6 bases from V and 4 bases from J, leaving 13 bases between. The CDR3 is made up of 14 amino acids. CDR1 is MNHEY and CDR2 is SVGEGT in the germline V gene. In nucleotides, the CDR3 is TGTGCCAGCAGACCTCGGGGAGATTACAATGAGCAGTTCTTC. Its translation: CASRPRGDYNEQFF.

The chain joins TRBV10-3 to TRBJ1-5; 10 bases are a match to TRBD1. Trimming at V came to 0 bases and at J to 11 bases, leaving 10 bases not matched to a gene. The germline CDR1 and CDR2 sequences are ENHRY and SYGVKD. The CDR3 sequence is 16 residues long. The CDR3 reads CAISESTGGGRVAQHF. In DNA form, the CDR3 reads TGTGCCATCAGTGAGTCGACAGGGGGCGGCAGAGTGGCCCAGCATTTT.

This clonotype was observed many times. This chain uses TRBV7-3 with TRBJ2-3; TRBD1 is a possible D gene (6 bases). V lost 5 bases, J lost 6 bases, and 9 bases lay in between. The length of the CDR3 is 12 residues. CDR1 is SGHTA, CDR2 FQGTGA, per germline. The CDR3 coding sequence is TGTGCCAGCAGCCAAACAGGGGATACGCAGTATTTT. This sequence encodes CASSQTGDTQYF.

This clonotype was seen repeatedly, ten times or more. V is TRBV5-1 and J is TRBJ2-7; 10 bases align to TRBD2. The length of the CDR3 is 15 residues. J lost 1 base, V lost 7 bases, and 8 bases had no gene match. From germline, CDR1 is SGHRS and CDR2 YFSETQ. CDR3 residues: CASGFVAGGSYEQYF. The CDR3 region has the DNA TGCGCCAGCGGATTTGTAGCGGGAGGATCCTACGAGCAGTACTTC.

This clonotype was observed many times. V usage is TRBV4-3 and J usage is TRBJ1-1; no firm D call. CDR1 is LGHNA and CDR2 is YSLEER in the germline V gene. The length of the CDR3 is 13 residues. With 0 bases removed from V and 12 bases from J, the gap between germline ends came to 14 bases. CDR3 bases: TGCGCCAGCAGCCAAGATCTGATGAGGGAGACTTTCTTT. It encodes CASSQDLMRETFF.

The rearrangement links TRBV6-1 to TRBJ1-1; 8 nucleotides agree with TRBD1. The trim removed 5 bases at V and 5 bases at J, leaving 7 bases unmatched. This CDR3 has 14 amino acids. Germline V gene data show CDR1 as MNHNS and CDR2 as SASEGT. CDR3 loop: CASSPTGGGTEAFF. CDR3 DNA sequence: TGTGCCAGCAGTCCAACAGGGGGGGGAACTGAAGCTTTCTTT.

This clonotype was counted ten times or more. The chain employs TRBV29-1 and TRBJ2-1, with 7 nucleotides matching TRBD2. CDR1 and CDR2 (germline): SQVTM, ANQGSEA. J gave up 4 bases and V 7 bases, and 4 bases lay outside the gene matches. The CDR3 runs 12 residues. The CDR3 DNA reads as TGCAGCGGAGCGGGACTATACAATGAGCAGTTCTTC. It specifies CSGAGLYNEQFF.

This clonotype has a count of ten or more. This CDR3 reads CASSLNGNNEQFF. In DNA form, the CDR3 reads TGTGCCAGCAGTTTGAACGGAAACAATGAGCAGTTCTTC. V usage is TRBV27 and J usage is TRBJ2-1; D is ambiguous. V was cut by 3 bases and J by 5 bases, with 8 bases left in between. The CDR3 loop spans 13 amino acids. The germline V gene has CDR1 MNHEY and CDR2 SMNVEV (reference sequence).

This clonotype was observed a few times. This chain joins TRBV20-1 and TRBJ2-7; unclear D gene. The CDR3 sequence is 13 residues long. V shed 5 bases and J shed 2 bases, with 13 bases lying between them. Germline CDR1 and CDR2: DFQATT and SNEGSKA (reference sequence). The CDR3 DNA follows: TGCAGTGCTCTTAGGACGGAGACCTACGAGCAGTACTTC. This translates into CSALRTETYEQYF.

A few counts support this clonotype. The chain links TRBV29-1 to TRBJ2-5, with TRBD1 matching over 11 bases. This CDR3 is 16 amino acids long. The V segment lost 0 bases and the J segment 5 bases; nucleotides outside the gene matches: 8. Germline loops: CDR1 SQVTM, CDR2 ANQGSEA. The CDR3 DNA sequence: TGCAGCGTTGAAGATGGTGGACAGGGGGCCTGGGAGACCCAGTACTTC. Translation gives CSVEDGGQGAWETQYF.